The TCR beta chain under discussion was sequenced for a study of blood T cell repertoires in COVID-19. About the study: Sources were T cells, B-cell-depleted T cells, or PBMCs; the material itself was cDNA or gDNA.

V lost 6 bases to trimming and J lost 4 bases; unmatched junction nucleotides: 10. Germline V CDR1 and CDR2: KGHSH, LQKENI. The CDR3 is 16 amino acids. In terms of age and location, participants ranged from roughly 18 to 100 years and lived in around 22 US areas. Only in-frame clones appear in the TCRdb table, and some are missing; sequencing was by immunoSEQ multiplex PCR. The sample includes more than 250,000 clones, roughly nine tenths of them seen just once. The TCR sequence derives from a woman in her twenties or thirties who had recovered from COVID-19. Material for sequencing was PBMCs or T cells enriched from blood (not recorded which). V gene TRBV18 combines with J gene TRBJ2-2; 8 nucleotides agree with TRBD1. This CDR3 is CASSRERTGRTGELFF. The DNA for the CDR3 is TGTGCCAGCTCGCGTGAGAGGACAGGGCGCACCGGGGAGCTGTTTTTT.